A single sample is the source of the 2 T cell receptor beta chains below, sequenced in a study of blood T cells in healthy people across ages. It was with a sample-barcoded 5' primer and a J-beta primer mix that a second PCR of about 6 to 11 cycles was run. MiXCR was run by TCRdb on the 5' RACE reads, yielding one entry per CDR3 protein. Of roughly 1,000,000 distinct CDR3 sequences listed, less than 25% are singletons. This sample also belongs to another study, concerning T cells of mothers and their children.

The sequencing sample was made of blood. These receptors originate from a girl aged 2 to 9 in good health.

This clonotype was recorded at least ten times. CDR3 nucleotides: TGTGCCAGCAGCCTCCGACTTGAAGAGACCCAGTACTTC. It codes for CASSLRLEETQYF. V is TRBV7-9 and J is TRBJ2-5; D is undetermined. CDR1 and CDR2 (germline): SEHNR, FQNEAQ (reference sequence). This CDR3 has 13 residues. Trimming took 5 bases from V and 3 from J, leaving 10 bases between them.

This clonotype came up once. The gene calls are TRBV4-2 and TRBJ2-1; TRBD1 matches at 10 bases. The CDR3 has 16 amino acids. With V trimmed by 2 bases and J by 4 bases, 5 bases remained unmatched. Germline values: CDR1 LGHNA, CDR2 YNFKEQ. Written as DNA, the CDR3 is TGTGCCAGCAGCCAATCAGGGACAGGGGATTACAATGAGCAGTTCTTC. Translating gives CASSQSGTGDYNEQFF.